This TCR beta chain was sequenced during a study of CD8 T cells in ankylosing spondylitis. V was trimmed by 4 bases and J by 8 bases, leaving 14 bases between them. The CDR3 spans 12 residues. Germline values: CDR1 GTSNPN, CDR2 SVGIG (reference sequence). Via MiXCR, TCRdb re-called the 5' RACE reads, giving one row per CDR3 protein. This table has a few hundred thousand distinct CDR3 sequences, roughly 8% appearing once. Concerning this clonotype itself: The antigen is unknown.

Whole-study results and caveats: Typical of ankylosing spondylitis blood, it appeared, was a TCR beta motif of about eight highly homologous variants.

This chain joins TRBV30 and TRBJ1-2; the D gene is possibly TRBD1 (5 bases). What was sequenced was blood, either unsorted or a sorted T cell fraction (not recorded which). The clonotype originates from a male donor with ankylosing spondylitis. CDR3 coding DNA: TGTGCCTGGACCCTGGGGGGGGACGGCTACACCTTC. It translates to CAWTLGGDGYTF. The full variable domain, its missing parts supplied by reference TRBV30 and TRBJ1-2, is SQTIHQWPATLVQPVGSPLSLECTVEGTSNPNLYWYRQAAGRGLQLLFYSVGIGQISSEVPQNLSASRPQDRQFILSSKKLLLSDSGFYLCAWTLGGDGYTFGSGTRLTVV.